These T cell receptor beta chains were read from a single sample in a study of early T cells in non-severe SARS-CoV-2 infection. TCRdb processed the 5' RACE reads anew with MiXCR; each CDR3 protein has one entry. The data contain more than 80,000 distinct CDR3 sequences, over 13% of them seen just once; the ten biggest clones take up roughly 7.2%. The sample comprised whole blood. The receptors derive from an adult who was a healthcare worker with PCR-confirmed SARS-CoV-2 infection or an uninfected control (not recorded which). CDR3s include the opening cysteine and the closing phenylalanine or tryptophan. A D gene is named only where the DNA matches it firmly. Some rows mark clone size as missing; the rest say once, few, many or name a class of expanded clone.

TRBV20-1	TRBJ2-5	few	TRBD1	CSAIGQGVETQYF	TGCAGTGCTATAGGACAGGGGGTTGAGACCCAGTACTTC
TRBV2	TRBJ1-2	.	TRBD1	CASSRDRAYGYTF	TGTGCCAGCAGTCGGGACAGGGCGTATGGCTACACCTTC
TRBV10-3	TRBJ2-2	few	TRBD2	CAISESVAGITGELFF	TGTGCCATCAGTGAGTCGGTAGCGGGAATTACCGGGGAGCTGTTTTTT
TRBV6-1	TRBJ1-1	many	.	CASRQGNTEAFF	TGTGCCAGCAGACAGGGGAACACTGAAGCTTTCTTT
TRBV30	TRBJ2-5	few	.	CAWSALTAYQETQYF	TGTGCCTGGAGTGCACTCACAGCGTACCAAGAGACCCAGTACTTC
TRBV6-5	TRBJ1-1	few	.	CASSYNKGVLNTEAFF	TGTGCCAGCAGTTACAATAAGGGGGTGTTAAACACTGAAGCTTTCTTT
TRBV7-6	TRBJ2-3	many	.	CASSLPIETGDYTDTQYF	TGTGCCAGCAGCTTACCCATTGAAACAGGGGACTACACAGATACGCAGTATTTT
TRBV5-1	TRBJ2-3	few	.	CASSPVDGVPDTQYF	TGCGCCAGCAGCCCCGTTGATGGGGTCCCAGATACGCAGTATTTT
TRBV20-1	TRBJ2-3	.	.	CSARVADTQYF	TGCAGTGCTAGAGTGGCAGATACGCAGTATTTT
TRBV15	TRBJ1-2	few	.	CATSRDYGYTF	TGTGCCACCAGCAGAGACTATGGCTACACCTTC
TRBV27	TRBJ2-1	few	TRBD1	CASRETGVNNEQFF	TGTGCCAGCAGGGAGACAGGGGTTAACAATGAGCAGTTCTTC
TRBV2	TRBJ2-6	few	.	CASYRPSGANVLTF	TGTGCCAGCTACAGACCCTCTGGGGCCAACGTCCTGACTTTC
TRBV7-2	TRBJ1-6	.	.	CASSLEVLTSPLHF	TGTGCCAGCAGCTTAGAGGTTCTGACTTCACCCCTCCACTTT
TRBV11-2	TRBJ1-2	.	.	CASSLDVDRTSGYTF	TGTGCCAGCAGCTTAGATGTCGACAGGACAAGCGGCTACACCTTC
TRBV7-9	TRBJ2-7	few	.	CASSPLDGTYEQYF	TGTGCCAGCAGCCCCTTGGACGGGACCTACGAGCAGTACTTC
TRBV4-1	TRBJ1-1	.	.	CASMGLITEAFF	TGCGCCAGCATGGGGTTGATCACTGAAGCTTTCTTT
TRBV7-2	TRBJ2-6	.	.	CASSFSGAIRPGANVLTF	TGTGCCAGCAGCTTCTCGGGGGCAATACGTCCTGGGGCCAACGTCCTGACTTTC
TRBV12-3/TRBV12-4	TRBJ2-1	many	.	CASSIPGTGYNEQFF	TGTGCCAGCAGCATTCCCGGGACTGGGTACAATGAGCAGTTCTTC
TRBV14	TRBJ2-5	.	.	CASSQDNGQETQYF	TGTGCCAGCAGCCAAGATAACGGCCAAGAGACCCAGTACTTC
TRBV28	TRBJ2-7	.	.	CASSITSSHEQYF	TGTGCCAGCAGCATCACTAGCAGCCACGAGCAGTACTTC
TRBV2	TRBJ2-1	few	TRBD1	CASHMGQSNEQFF	TGTGCCAGCCACATGGGACAGTCTAATGAGCAGTTCTTC
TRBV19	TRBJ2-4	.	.	CASSIMGGAKNIQYF	TGTGCCAGTAGTATAATGGGGGGAGCCAAAAACATTCAGTACTTC
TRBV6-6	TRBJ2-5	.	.	CASNVGRGRETQYF	TGTGCCAGCAATGTGGGCAGGGGAAGAGAGACCCAGTACTTC
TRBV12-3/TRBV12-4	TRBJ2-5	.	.	CASSLSLYQETQYF	TGTGCCAGCAGTTTATCCCTGTACCAAGAGACCCAGTACTTC
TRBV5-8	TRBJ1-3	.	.	CASSRRGDSGNTINF	TGTGCCAGCAGCCGGCGGGGCGACTCTGGAAACACCATAAATTTT
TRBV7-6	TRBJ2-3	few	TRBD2	CASSPRTSGLSGDTQYF	TGTGCCAGCAGCCCCCGGACTAGCGGCCTATCGGGAGATACGCAGTATTTT
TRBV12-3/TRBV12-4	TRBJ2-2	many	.	CASSLIGAGELFF	TGTGCCAGCAGTTTGATCGGGGCCGGGGAGCTGTTTTTT
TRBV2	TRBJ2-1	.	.	CAWAEPPYNEQFF	TGTGCCTGGGCGGAACCCCCCTACAATGAGCAGTTCTTC
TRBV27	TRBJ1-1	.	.	CASSLGGGSNTEAFF	TGTGCCAGCAGTTTAGGGGGGGGCTCGAACACTGAAGCTTTCTTT
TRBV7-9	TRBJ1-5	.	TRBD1	CASSYGQGYQPQHF	TGTGCCAGCAGCTACGGACAGGGCTATCAGCCCCAGCATTTT
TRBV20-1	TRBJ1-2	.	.	CSVEPRGTNYGYTF	TGCAGTGTCGAACCCAGGGGTACTAACTATGGCTACACCTTC
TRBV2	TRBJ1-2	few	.	CASSAWGEHYGYTF	TGTGCCAGCAGTGCTTGGGGAGAGCACTATGGCTACACCTTC
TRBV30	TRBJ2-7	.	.	CAWSWGTRGDEQYF	TGTGCCTGGAGTTGGGGCACCCGGGGCGACGAGCAGTACTTC
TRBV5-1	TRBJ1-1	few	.	CASGLGATEAFF	TGCGCCAGCGGGCTGGGGGCCACTGAAGCTTTCTTT
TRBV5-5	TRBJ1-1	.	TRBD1	CASSPGQGMNTEAFF	TGTGCCAGCAGCCCAGGACAGGGGATGAACACTGAAGCTTTCTTT
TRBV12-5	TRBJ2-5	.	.	CASGLSPETQYF	TGTGCTAGTGGTTTGTCCCCAGAGACCCAGTACTTC
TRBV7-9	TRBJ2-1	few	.	CASSLGPSGEQFF	TGTGCCAGCAGCCTAGGACCCTCAGGCGAGCAGTTCTTC
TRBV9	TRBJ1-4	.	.	CASSSRALATNEKLFF	TGTGCCAGCAGCTCTCGGGCCCTTGCAACTAATGAAAAACTGTTTTTT
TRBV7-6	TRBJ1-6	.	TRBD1	CASSAGQGTSPLHF	TGTGCCAGCAGCGCCGGACAGGGCACATCACCCCTCCACTTT
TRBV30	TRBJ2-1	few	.	CAWNGGAGNEQFF	TGTGCCTGGAATGGGGGGGCTGGCAATGAGCAGTTCTTC
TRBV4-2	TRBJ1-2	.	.	CASSPQTEDYGYTF	TGTGCCAGCAGCCCCCAGACAGAGGACTATGGCTACACCTTC
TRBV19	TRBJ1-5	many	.	CASSIWAGSNQPQHF	TGTGCCAGTAGTATCTGGGCTGGTAGCAATCAGCCCCAGCATTTT
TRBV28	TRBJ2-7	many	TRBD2	CASSLRPQAGRAYEQYF	TGTGCCAGCAGTTTACGCCCCCAGGCGGGGAGGGCCTACGAGCAGTACTTC
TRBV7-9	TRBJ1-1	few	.	CASSPQKTEAFF	TGTGCCAGCAGCCCACAGAAGACTGAAGCTTTCTTT
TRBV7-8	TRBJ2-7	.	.	CASSLAGDSYEQYF	TGTGCCAGCAGCTTAGCAGGGGACTCCTACGAGCAGTACTTC
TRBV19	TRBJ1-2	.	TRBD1	CASSYAQGAYGYTF	TGTGCCAGTAGTTACGCCCAGGGGGCATACGGCTACACCTTC
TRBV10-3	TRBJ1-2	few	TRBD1	CAISEGTGDYGYTF	TGTGCCATCAGTGAAGGGACAGGGGACTATGGCTACACCTTC
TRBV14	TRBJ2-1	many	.	CASSQPLDRLNEQFF	TGTGCCAGCAGCCAACCTCTAGACAGGCTAAATGAGCAGTTCTTC
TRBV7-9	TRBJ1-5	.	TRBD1	CASSLGTGSNQPQHF	TGTGCCAGCAGCTTAGGGACAGGGAGCAATCAGCCCCAGCATTTT
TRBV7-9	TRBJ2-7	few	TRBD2	CASSLVSTSGRAANEQYF	TGTGCCAGCAGCTTAGTCTCAACTAGCGGGAGGGCCGCCAACGAGCAGTACTTC